This T cell receptor beta chain emerged from a study of shared clonotypes between healthy human individuals. Across the study: Three CD4 naive, three CD4 memory, two CD8 naive and one CD8 memory plate were used per donor.

This clone was seen a single time. Different DNA sequences within this sample yield the same CDR3. Germline CDR1 MNHNS, CDR2 SASEGT. With V trimmed by 1 base and J by 2 bases, 5 bases remained unmatched. The CDR3 totals 15 residues. Terminally differentiated effector memory CD45RA+ cells were left out of the naive CD8 fraction, which was CD45RO-negative and positively selected for CCR7. Profiling relied on immunoSEQ multiplex PCR, and the TCRdb table lists in-frame clones only, not all of them. The sample records roughly 1,800,000 clones, about 95% being singletons. Sample: naive CD8+ T cells sorted from blood. The TCR originated in a man younger than 30 in good health. The V gene is TRBV6-1, the J gene TRBJ2-7; 7 bases are shared with TRBD1. The CDR3 is CASSEGQGPTYEQYF. Written as DNA, the CDR3 is TGTGCCAGCAGTGAAGGACAGGGCCCGACCTACGAGCAGTACTTC.